This T cell receptor beta chain stems from a study of blood T cells in healthy people across ages. Study overall: The capture of about one barcoded beta molecule per two T cells was achieved by template switching.

A sample-barcoded 5' primer and a J-beta primer mix were used in a second PCR of about 6 to 12 cycles. Tags on each cDNA molecule came from a template-switch adaptor with 12 random nucleotides. TCRdb analysed the 5' RACE reads with MiXCR anew, one entry per CDR3 protein. The table includes some 1.5 million distinct CDR3 sequences, over 25% detected once. Study-wide results and limits: In long-lived donors, naive CD4+ cell counts and diversity exceeded those of aged donors.

This clonotype was counted only a few times. Its target is not known. Trimming left V 3 bases short and J 4 bases short, with 12 bases between. The CDR3 spans 14 residues. Per germline, CDR1 SNHLY and CDR2 FYNNEI. V and J are TRBV2 and TRBJ1-2; possible D gene TRBD1, 5 bases. Material: blood. The sequence derives from a woman between 25 and 40 years old in good health. CDR3 DNA: TGTGCCAGCAGTGAGTGGGGCAGGGTCTATGGCTACACCTTC. The encoded protein is CASSEWGRVYGYTF.